This T cell receptor (beta chain) came from a study of blood T cells in healthy people across ages. Study information: Per every two T cells, about one barcoded beta molecule was captured by template switching.

Germline lookup yields CDR1 SGHAT and CDR2 FQNNGV. The length of the CDR3 is 14 residues. Trimming removed 3 bases from V and 2 bases from J, with 10 bases in between. This clonotype was seen only a few times. The target antigen is unknown. Study-level points and caveats: Diversity of TCR beta per million T cells declined in a roughly linear way with age.

The authors ran a second PCR of about 6 to 11 cycles using a sample-barcoded 5' primer and a J-beta primer mix. TCRdb ran MiXCR on the 5' RACE reads and lists one entry per CDR3 protein. The sample carries over a million distinct CDR3 sequences, under 45% recorded once. The chain couples TRBV11-2 to TRBJ2-5; D unclear. Sequencing was performed on blood. The origin of this receptor is a woman in her sixties or seventies in good health. CDR3 in DNA: TGTGCCAGCAGCTTGAGCAGAATTCAAGAGACCCAGTACTTC. Its translation is CASSLSRIQETQYF.